A selection of T cell receptor beta chains follows, all from one sample in a study of cytomegalovirus exposure and HLA in healthy donors. Using immunoSEQ multiplex PCR, the repertoire was profiled, and TCRdb retains in-frame clones only, with some absent. The sample holds roughly 100,000 clones, nearly 80% seen once. Sequencing was performed on PBMCs. The origin of the receptors is a young man in good health and CMV-seronegative. Both conserved end residues are trimmed from each CDR3. Fields, in order: V gene, J gene, CDR3 protein.

>TRBV9|TRBJ2-7
ASSVGGQSYEQY
>TRBV11-2|TRBJ1-2
ASSFEPGQPNGYT
>TRBV7-9|TRBJ2-2
ASSPVPASAGGELF
>TRBV18|TRBJ1-1
ASSPTGAVFLTEAF
>TRBV7-2|TRBJ2-1
ATGDRAYSYNEQF
>TRBV30|TRBJ1-2
AWSNETGHGYT
>TRBV15|TRBJ2-1
ATSRDYSGRTNEQF
>TRBV30|TRBJ1-2
AWSVARTGVGYT
>TRBV18|TRBJ2-2
ASLKDRAERAGELF
>TRBV5-6|TRBJ1-5
ASSLGGQGSNQPQH
>TRBV6-5|TRBJ2-7
ASSYFTGGGYEQY
>TRBV5-5|TRBJ1-1
ASSPYMNTEAF
>TRBV9|TRBJ2-7
ASSVLPAGDEQY
>TRBV4-1|TRBJ1-5
ASSPRDRAGQPQH
>TRBV29-1|TRBJ2-3
SVELPAGNTDTQY
>TRBV6-1|TRBJ2-2
ASSAGTGGAPGELF
>TRBV7-8|TRBJ1-4
ASSLGQGLPNEKLF
>TRBV6-5|TRBJ1-4
ASSSRGLVEKLF
>TRBV9|TRBJ2-1
ASSVYPRGKEEQF
>TRBV15|TRBJ2-7
ATSNQGVWSYEQY
>TRBV10-3|TRBJ2-5
AISGQGAGETQY
>TRBV19|TRBJ2-1
ASRIGGNEQF
>TRBV9|TRBJ2-7
ASSGGTRSEQY
>TRBV5-4|TRBJ2-7
ASSLGLASSYEQY
>TRBV6-4|TRBJ2-1
ASSDSRGNDEQF
>TRBV5-1|TRBJ2-3
ASSLAGTHIPMSTDTQY
>TRBV4-3|TRBJ2-7
ASSPGVAGPYEQY
>TRBV4-1|TRBJ2-3
ASSQAGTSGTIDTQY
>TRBV7-9|TRBJ1-6
ASSRGRVHNSPLH
>TRBV7-8|TRBJ2-1
ASSLEPGTTKNEQF
>TRBV27|TRBJ1-2
ASSYTLTGDLNYGYT
>TRBV28|TRBJ1-2
ASSSKGYRGTPFYGYT
>TRBV27|TRBJ1-2
ASSPREISPYGYT
>TRBV5-1|TRBJ1-1
ASSLGHPTALNTEAF
>TRBV6-5|TRBJ2-5
ASSYGARQQETQY
>TRBV6-6|TRBJ1-4
ASSYLGQVNEKLF
>TRBV9|TRBJ2-5
ASSGKGTSGEEETQY
>TRBV4-1|TRBJ1-1
ASSQGTGLTGTEAF
>TRBV4-3|TRBJ1-5
ASSQVVNQPQH
>TRBV27|TRBJ1-5
ASSFNGQPQH
>TRBV12-5|TRBJ1-1
ASGLVRGFGGIMNTEAF
>TRBV5-5|TRBJ1-1
ASSLLQGMNTEAF
>TRBV29-1|TRBJ2-3
SVEQGTDTQY
>TRBV6-5|TRBJ1-2
ASSDRGLYGYT
>TRBV19|TRBJ1-1
ASSSVQGGNTEAF
>TRBV2|TRBJ1-2
ASKWSGILSYT
>TRBV6-1|TRBJ2-5
ASSEMSPRETQY
>TRBV5-8|TRBJ1-5
ASSFGRGQPQH
>TRBV27|TRBJ2-7
ASRGAAYEQY
>TRBV6-4|TRBJ2-7
ASSDQLGQGISHEQY
>TRBV4-3|TRBJ2-1
ASSQGAGEVPLEQF
>TRBV6-5|TRBJ2-3
ASSYRGGLNTDTQY
>TRBV2|TRBJ1-5
ASSATGGNQPQH
>TRBV7-6|TRBJ2-2
ASSASIYRENTGELF